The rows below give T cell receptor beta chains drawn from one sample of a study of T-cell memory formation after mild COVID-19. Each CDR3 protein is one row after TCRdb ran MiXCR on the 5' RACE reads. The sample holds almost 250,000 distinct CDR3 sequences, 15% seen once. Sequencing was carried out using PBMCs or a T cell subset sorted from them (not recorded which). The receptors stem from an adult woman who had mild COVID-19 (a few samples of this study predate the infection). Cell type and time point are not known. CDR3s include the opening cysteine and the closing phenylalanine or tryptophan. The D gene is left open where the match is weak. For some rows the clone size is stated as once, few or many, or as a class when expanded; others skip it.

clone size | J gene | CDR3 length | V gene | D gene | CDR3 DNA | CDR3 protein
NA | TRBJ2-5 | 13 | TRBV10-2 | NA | TGCGCCAGCAGGCCCCCAGGGACAGAGACCCAGTACTTC | CASRPPGTETQYF
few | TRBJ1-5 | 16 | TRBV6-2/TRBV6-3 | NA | TGTGCCAGCAGTTACCGGGTCCCTAAAGGATTCCAGCCCCAGCATTTT | CASSYRVPKGFQPQHF
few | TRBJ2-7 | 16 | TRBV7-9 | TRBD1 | TGTGCCAGCAGCTTAGCGTTCGGGACAGGGAAGAACGAGCAGTACTTC | CASSLAFGTGKNEQYF
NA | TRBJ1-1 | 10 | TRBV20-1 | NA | TGCAGTGCTACCCGGGGGCCAGCTTTCTTT | CSATRGPAFF
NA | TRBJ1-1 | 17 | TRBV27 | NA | TGTGCCAGCAGTTTTTATTTTCCCGGAGCCATGAACACTGAAGCTTTCTTT | CASSFYFPGAMNTEAFF
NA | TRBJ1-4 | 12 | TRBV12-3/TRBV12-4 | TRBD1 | TGTGCCAGCAAAACAGGGGGTGAAAAACTGTTTTTT | CASKTGGEKLFF
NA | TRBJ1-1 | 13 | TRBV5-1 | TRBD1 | TGCGCCAGCAGCTCACAGGGGGACACTGAAGCTTTCTTT | CASSSQGDTEAFF
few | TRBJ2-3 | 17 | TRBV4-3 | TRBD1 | TGCGCCAGCAGCCAAAAGGACAGGGGGATTAGCACAGATACGCAGTATTTT | CASSQKDRGISTDTQYF
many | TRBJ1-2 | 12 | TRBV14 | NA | TGTGCCAGCAGCCAAGCAGGGTATGGCTACACCTTC | CASSQAGYGYTF
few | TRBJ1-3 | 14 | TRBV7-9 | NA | TGTGCCAGCAGCCGATCCACCCCTGGAAACACCATATATTTT | CASSRSTPGNTIYF
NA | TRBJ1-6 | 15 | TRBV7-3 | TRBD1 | TGTGCCAGCAGCTTAGGGCGGGACAGGGGTTCACCCCTCCACTTT | CASSLGRDRGSPLHF
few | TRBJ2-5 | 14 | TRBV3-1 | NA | TGTGCCAGCAGCCCCCACCCCGGAGGGGAGACCCAGTACTTC | CASSPHPGGETQYF
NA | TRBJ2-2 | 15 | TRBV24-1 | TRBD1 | TGTGCCACCAGTGACTACAGGGGGAGGACCGGGGAGCTGTTTTTT | CATSDYRGRTGELFF
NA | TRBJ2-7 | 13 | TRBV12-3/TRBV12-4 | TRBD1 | TGTGCCAGCACCAGACAGGGGACCTACGAGCAGTACTTC | CASTRQGTYEQYF
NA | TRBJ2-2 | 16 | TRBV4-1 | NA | TGCGCCAGCAGCCAAGATCAAGGGGAAAACACCGGGGAGCTGTTTTTT | CASSQDQGENTGELFF
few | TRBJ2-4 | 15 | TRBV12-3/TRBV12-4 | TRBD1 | TGTGCCAGCAGTTTGCACCCGGGACAGGGGTACATTCAGTACTTC | CASSLHPGQGYIQYF
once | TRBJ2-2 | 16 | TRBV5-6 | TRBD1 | TGTGCCAGCAGCTGGGGACAGTCCCCGAACACCGGGGAGCTGTTTTTT | CASSWGQSPNTGELFF
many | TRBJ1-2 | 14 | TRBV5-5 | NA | TGTGCCAGCAGCTTTAGCCAGCGCGTCGATGGCTACACCTTC | CASSFSQRVDGYTF
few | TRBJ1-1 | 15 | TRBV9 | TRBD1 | TGTGCCAGCAGCGCCCGGACAGGGATTAACACTGAAGCTTTCTTT | CASSARTGINTEAFF
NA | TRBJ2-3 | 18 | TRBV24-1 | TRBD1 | TGTGCCACCAGTGATTTTGGGGGACAGGGAGAGTGGACAGATACGCAGTATTTT | CATSDFGGQGEWTDTQYF
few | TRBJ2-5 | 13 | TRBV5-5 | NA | TGTGCCAGCAGCTTGGTCGGGCAAGAGACCCAGTACTTC | CASSLVGQETQYF
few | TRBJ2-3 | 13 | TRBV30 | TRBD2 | TGTGCCTGGACTAGCGGGCCCGGGGATACGCAGTATTTT | CAWTSGPGDTQYF
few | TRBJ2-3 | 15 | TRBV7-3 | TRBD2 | TGTGCCAGCAGCTCGACTAGCTTAGGCACAGATACGCAGTATTTT | CASSSTSLGTDTQYF
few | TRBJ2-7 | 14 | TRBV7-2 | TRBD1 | TGTGCCAGCAGCCCGACAGGGACCGGCTACGAGCAGTACTTC | CASSPTGTGYEQYF
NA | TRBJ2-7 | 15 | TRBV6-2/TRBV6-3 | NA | TGTGCCAGCAGCCACGCGACGGGAACCACCTACGAGCAGTACTTC | CASSHATGTTYEQYF
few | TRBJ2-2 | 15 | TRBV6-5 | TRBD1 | TGTGCCAGCAGTATCGACAGGGTGAAGACCGGGGAGCTGTTTTTT | CASSIDRVKTGELFF
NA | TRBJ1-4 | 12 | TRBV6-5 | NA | TGTGCCAGCAGTTCGGGGCAGAAGAAACTGTTTTTT | CASSSGQKKLFF
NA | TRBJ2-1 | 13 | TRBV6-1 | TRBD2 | TGTGCCAGCAGTGCACTAGCGGGGTATGAGCAGTTCTTC | CASSALAGYEQFF
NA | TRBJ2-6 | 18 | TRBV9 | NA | TGTGCCAGCAGCGTAGGTTTAGCTGTTAGCTCTGGGGCCAACGTCCTGACTTTC | CASSVGLAVSSGANVLTF
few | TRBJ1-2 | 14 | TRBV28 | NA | TGTGCCAGCAGTTTCGGGGGGCCGGGGCTTGTGAACACCTTC | CASSFGGPGLVNTF
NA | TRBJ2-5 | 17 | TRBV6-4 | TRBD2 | TGTGCCAGCATGGAAGTCGGCGGGGGGGCGGATGTGGAGACCCAGTACTTC | CASMEVGGGADVETQYF
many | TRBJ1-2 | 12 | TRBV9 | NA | TGTGCCAGTTCGACAGTGAGCGGAGGCTACACCTTC | CASSTVSGGYTF
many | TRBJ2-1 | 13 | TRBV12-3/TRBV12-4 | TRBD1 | TGTGCCAGCAGTTCCAGGGGGATTAATGAGCAGTTCTTC | CASSSRGINEQFF
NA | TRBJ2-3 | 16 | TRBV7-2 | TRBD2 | TGTGCCAGCAGCTTAGCCACTAGCGTGGGCACAGATACGCAGTATTTT | CASSLATSVGTDTQYF
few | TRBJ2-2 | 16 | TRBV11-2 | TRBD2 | TGTGCCAGCAGACGCCCGGGACTAGCGGCTACCGGGGAGCTGTTTTTT | CASRRPGLAATGELFF
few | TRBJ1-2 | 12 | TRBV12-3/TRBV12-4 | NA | TGTGCCAGTAGTCCGGGACCCTATGGCTACACCTTC | CASSPGPYGYTF
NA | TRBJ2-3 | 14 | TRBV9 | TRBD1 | TGTGCCAGCAGCGCCGACAGGGTTTCGGATACGCAGTATTTT | CASSADRVSDTQYF
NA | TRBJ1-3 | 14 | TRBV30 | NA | TGTGCCTGGTCGGCCTTAAACTCTGGAAACACCATATATTTT | CAWSALNSGNTIYF
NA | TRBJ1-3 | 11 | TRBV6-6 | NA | TGTGCCAGCAGTTACGAAAACACCATATATTTT | CASSYENTIYF
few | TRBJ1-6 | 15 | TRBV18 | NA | TGTGCCAGCTCACCCTACGGGGGATCAAGTTCACCCCTCCACTTT | CASSPYGGSSSPLHF